The source of this T cell receptor (beta chain) is a study of T cell responses to AZD1222 COVID-19 vaccine. Sequencing was performed with immunoSEQ multiplex PCR; in TCRdb, only in-frame clones are kept and a portion is missing. Counted here are 110,000 to 150,000 clones, 92% occurring once; the ten biggest clones make up under 4%. The CDR3 length is 15 residues. Trimming cost V 7 bases and J 3 bases, with 14 bases left between them. Germline-derived CDR1 and CDR2 are SGHRS and YFSETQ. Regarding the study as a whole: Reportedly, nearly half of unique spike TCRs recognized epitopes outside B.1.351/B.1.1.7 mutations.

As for this clone: The antigen is undetermined.

Sequencing used peripheral blood, obtained on day 0 of AZD1222 vaccination. The receptor was derived from an adult in good health. This chain connects TRBV5-1 to TRBJ2-6; the D gene is possibly TRBD1 (6 bases). The DNA of the CDR3 is TGCGCCAGCGGGGGCCGGGGTTTTGGGGCCAACGTCCTGACTTTC. Residues: CASGGRGFGANVLTF.